This T cell receptor beta chain stems from a study of T-cell reconstitution after alpha-beta-depleted transplantation in children. In germline, CDR1 is MDHEN, CDR2 SYDVKM. The CDR3 is 12 residues long. V was cut by 5 bases and J by 4 bases, with 8 bases left in between. Researchers prepared the TCRbeta library using unique molecular identifiers, the study reports. Each CDR3 protein gets one entry after TCRdb re-called the PCR reads with MiXCR. Of 500,000 or so distinct CDR3 sequences listed, less than 35% are singletons. This clonotype was picked up a small number of times. The chain joins TRBV28 to TRBJ2-5; D is unclear. The sample in question was PBMCs from the stem cell graft donor, obtained from the stem cell graft. The TCR was taken from a human donor who donated a stem cell graft to a child with aplastic anemia. The CDR3 sequence: CASSQSIETQYF. DNA of the CDR3: TGTGCCAGCAGTCAAAGTATAGAGACCCAGTACTTC.